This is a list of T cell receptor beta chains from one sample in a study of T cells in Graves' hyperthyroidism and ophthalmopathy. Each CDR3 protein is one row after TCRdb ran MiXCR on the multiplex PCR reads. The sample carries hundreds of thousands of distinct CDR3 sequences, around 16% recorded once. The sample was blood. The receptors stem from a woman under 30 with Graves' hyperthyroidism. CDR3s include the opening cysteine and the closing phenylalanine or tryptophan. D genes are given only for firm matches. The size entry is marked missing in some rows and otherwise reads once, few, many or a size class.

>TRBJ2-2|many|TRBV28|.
CASSLYSSNTGELFF
TGTGCCAGCAGTTTATATTCCTCGAACACCGGGGAGCTGTTTTTT
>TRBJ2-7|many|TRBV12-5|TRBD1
CASGWDSDYEQYF
TGTGCTAGTGGCTGGGACAGCGACTACGAGCAGTACTTC
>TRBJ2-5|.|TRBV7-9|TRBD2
CASSPTSGRRETQYF
TGTGCCAGCAGCCCGACTAGCGGGAGGCGGGAGACCCAGTACTTC
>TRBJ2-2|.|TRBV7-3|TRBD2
CASSISGGTGELFF
TGTGCCAGCAGCATTAGCGGGGGAACCGGGGAGCTGTTTTTT
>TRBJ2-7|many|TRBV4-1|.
CASSQDPGQGYEQYF
TGCGCCAGCAGCCAAGATCCTGGCCAGGGGTACGAGCAGTACTTC
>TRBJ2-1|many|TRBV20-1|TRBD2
CSARSRGGGGNEQFF
TGCAGTGCTAGGTCCCGCGGGGGGGGTGGCAATGAGCAGTTCTTC
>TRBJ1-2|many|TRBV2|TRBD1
CATGQASYGYTF
TGTGCCACTGGACAGGCATCCTATGGCTACACCTTC
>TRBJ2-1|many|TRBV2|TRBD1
CASSGDSNYNEQFF
TGTGCCAGCAGTGGGGACAGTAACTACAATGAGCAGTTCTTC
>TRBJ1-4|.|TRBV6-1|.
CATASLGGNEKLFF
TGTGCCACGGCCTCCTTGGGGGGCAATGAAAAACTGTTTTTT
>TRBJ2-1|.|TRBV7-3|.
CASSLTPRTGRDEQFF
TGTGCCAGCAGCCTCACCCCCAGGACAGGGAGGGATGAGCAGTTCTTC
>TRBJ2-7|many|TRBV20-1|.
CSASQGAYEQYF
TGCAGTGCTAGTCAGGGTGCCTACGAGCAGTACTTC
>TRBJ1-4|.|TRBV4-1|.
CASSHAPDHLERTEKLFF
TGCGCCAGCAGCCATGCCCCGGACCATCTCGAAAGGACGGAAAAACTGTTTTTT
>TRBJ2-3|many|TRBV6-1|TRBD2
CASSPKGLAGGNTDTQYF
TGTGCCAGCAGCCCTAAAGGACTAGCGGGGGGTAACACAGATACGCAGTATTTT
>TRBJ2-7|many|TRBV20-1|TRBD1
CSARAGTGLGFEQYF
TGCAGTGCTAGGGCCGGGACAGGGCTTGGTTTCGAGCAGTACTTC
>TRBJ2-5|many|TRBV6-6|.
CASSYSAGTEETQYF
TGTGCCAGCAGTTACTCGGCGGGGACCGAAGAGACCCAGTACTTC
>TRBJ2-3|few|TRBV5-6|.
CASSLWESTDTQYF
TGTGCCAGCAGCCTGTGGGAGAGCACAGATACGCAGTATTTT
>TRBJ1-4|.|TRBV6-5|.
CASSYPSPPNEKLFF
TGTGCCAGCAGTTACCCGTCTCCCCCTAATGAAAAACTGTTTTTT
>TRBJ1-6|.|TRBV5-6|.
CASSGDTAYNSPLHF
TGTGCCAGCAGCGGGGATACGGCCTATAATTCACCCCTCCACTTT
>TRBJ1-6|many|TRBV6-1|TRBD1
CASSSADRGNSPLHF
TGTGCCAGCAGTTCCGCTGACAGGGGGAATTCACCCCTCCACTTT
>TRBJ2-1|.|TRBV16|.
CASSQWAEQFF
TGTGCCAGCAGCCAATGGGCAGAGCAGTTCTTC
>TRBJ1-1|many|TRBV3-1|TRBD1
CASRDRANTEAFF
TGTGCCAGCAGAGACAGGGCTAACACTGAAGCTTTCTTT
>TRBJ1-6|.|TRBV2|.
CASSPPRRASGSPLHF
TGTGCCAGCAGTCCCCCGCGTAGGGCCAGTGGTTCACCCCTCCACTTT
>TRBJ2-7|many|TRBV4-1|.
CASSQGFQGYEQYF
TGCGCCAGCAGCCAAGGTTTTCAGGGCTACGAGCAGTACTTC
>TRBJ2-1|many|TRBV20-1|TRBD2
CSATSGGRYNEQFF
TGCAGTGCTACTTCGGGGGGACGGTACAATGAGCAGTTCTTC
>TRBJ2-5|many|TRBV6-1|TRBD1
CASSRQGIPQETQYF
TGTGCCAGCAGCCGACAGGGAATCCCTCAAGAGACCCAGTACTTC
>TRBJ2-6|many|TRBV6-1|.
CASSGNRAGANVLTF
TGTGCCAGCAGTGGTAACAGGGCTGGGGCCAACGTCCTGACTTTC
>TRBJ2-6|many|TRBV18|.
CASSTGPGANVLTF
TGTGCCAGCTCCACAGGGCCCGGGGCCAACGTCCTGACTTTC
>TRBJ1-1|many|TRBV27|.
CASPKAESGITEAFF
TGTGCCAGCCCAAAGGCGGAAAGTGGGATCACTGAAGCTTTCTTT
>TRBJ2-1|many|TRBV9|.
CASSSPGGWGNEQFF
TGTGCCAGCAGCAGCCCTGGGGGCTGGGGGAATGAGCAGTTCTTC
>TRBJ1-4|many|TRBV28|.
CASSLGGSTGEKLFF
TGTGCCAGCAGTTTGGGAGGGTCCACCGGGGAAAAACTGTTTTTT
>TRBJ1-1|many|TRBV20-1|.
CSAREGWGEAFF
TGCAGTGCTAGAGAGGGCTGGGGTGAAGCTTTCTTT
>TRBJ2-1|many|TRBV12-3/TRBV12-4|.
CASSFPRGDISSYNEQFF
TGTGCCAGCAGTTTTCCGCGGGGCGACATAAGCTCCTACAATGAGCAGTTCTTC
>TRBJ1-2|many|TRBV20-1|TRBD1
CSARVQGVGYTF
TGCAGTGCTAGAGTCCAGGGGGTTGGCTACACCTTC
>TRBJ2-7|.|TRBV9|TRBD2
CASSVDSPSGGYEQYF
TGTGCCAGCAGCGTAGATTCCCCTAGCGGGGGCTACGAGCAGTACTTC
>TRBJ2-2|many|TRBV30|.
CAWMGNTGELFF
TGTGCCTGGATGGGGAACACCGGGGAGCTGTTTTTT
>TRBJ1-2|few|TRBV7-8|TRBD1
CASSLEDRGAIYGYTF
TGTGCCAGCAGCTTAGAGGACAGGGGAGCGATCTATGGCTACACCTTC
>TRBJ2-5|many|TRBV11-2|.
CASSSLRGPAETQYF
TGTGCCAGCAGCTCACTCCGGGGGCCTGCGGAGACCCAGTACTTC
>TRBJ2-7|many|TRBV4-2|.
CASSQGVGGAYSYEQYF
TGTGCCAGCAGCCAAGGCGTAGGGGGGGCCTACTCCTACGAGCAGTACTTC
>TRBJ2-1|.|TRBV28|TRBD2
CASSFERGLYNEQFF
TGTGCCAGCAGTTTTGAGCGGGGGTTATACAATGAGCAGTTCTTC
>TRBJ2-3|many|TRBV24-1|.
CATSVERGSTDTQYF
TGTGCCACCAGTGTAGAGAGGGGTAGCACAGATACGCAGTATTTT
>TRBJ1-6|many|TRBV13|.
CASSPPTGIARRDSPLHF
TGTGCCAGCAGCCCACCCACAGGGATTGCAAGACGCGATTCACCCCTCCACTTT
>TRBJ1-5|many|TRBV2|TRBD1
CASSPQGANNQPQHF
TGTGCCAGCAGTCCACAGGGGGCCAACAATCAGCCCCAGCATTTT
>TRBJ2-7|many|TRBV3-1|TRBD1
CASSQAGTGYHEQYF
TGTGCCAGCAGCCAAGCCGGGACAGGGTACCACGAGCAGTACTTC
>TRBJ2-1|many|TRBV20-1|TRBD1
CSARGFRQGVSSYNEQFF
TGCAGTGCTAGAGGATTTCGACAGGGTGTGAGCTCCTACAATGAGCAGTTCTTC
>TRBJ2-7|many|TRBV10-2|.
CASSDYIRGSYEQYF
TGCGCCAGCAGTGATTACATACGGGGCAGCTACGAGCAGTACTTC
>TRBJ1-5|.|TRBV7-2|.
CASSLRTDQPQHF
TGTGCCAGCAGCTTGAGGACCGATCAGCCCCAGCATTTT
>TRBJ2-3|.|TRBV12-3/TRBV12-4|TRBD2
CASSLDASGAPGTQYF
TGTGCCAGCAGTTTAGATGCTAGCGGGGCCCCGGGTACGCAGTATTTT
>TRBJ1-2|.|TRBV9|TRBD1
CASSAPRGDTAYGYTF
TGTGCCAGCAGCGCCCCCAGGGGGGACACGGCATATGGCTACACCTTC